This TCR beta chain is from a study of vaccination and CD4 T cells after COVID-19. Study-level background: Post-vaccine specimens were obtained a median about 69 days after dose two (range 14 to 241). The cells were exposed to overlapping spike peptides originating from SARS-CoV-2, HCoV-NL63, HCoV-OC43 and HCoV-229E for stimulation.

The Oncomine TCR Beta short-read assay was applied to DNA of cultured CD4+ T cells. TCRdb re-called the PCR reads with MiXCR, one entry per CDR3 protein. The data show under 15,000 distinct CDR3 sequences, about two thirds seen once. Noted treatment: roughly 11-day PBMC culture with coronavirus spike peptide pools or control peptides (ViraFEST assay). Positive PCR results dated from March to December 2020, before the US Alpha, Beta and Delta variants. In regard to this clonotype: Its antigen is as yet unknown.

The specimen was CD4+ T cells from blood, cultured in vitro. This TCR came from a human donor who had recovered from COVID-19.

DNA of the CDR3: TGTGCCAGTAGTATAAGAAGGGGGGCGCACACAGATACGCAGTATTTT. It encodes CASSIRRGAHTDTQYF. The chain has TRBV19 and TRBJ2-3; tentatively, D is TRBD1 or TRBD2 (6 bases each). The V end lost 2 bases, the J end lost 2 bases, and 14 bases lay between the germline ends. In germline, CDR1 is LNHDA, CDR2 SQIVND (reference sequence). CDR3 size: 16 residues.